The 8 T cell receptor beta chains presented below share a single source sample, sequenced in a study of T cells in Graves' hyperthyroidism and ophthalmopathy. There were TCR beta CDR3 regions amplified from RNA transcripts. A first-round RT-PCR of the TCR CDR3 used the HTBI primer set. TCRdb used MiXCR to reprocess the multiplex PCR reads, holding one entry per CDR3 protein. The data show approximately 380,000 distinct CDR3 sequences, with under 20% seen just once and 35% to 45% held by the top ten. Input material: blood. Receptors were obtained from a man aged 18 to 29 with Graves' ophthalmopathy.

Comment on this clonotype: This clone may be a read error of a much larger clone one base away. The J gene is TRBJ1-6, the V gene TRBV3-1, with D perhaps matching TRBD1 (6 bases). The V end lost 7 bases, the J end lost 13 bases, and 17 bases lay between the germline ends. CDR1 is LGHDT and CDR2 is YNNKEL in the germline V gene (reference sequence). The CDR3 sequence is 13 residues long. The CDR3 sequence is CASNPQRGAPLHF. CDR3 sequence (DNA): TGTGCCAGCAACCCGCAGAGGGGGGCGCCCCTCCACTTT.

This chain joins TRBV14 and TRBJ1-2, with no clear D. Per germline, CDR1 SGHDN and CDR2 FVKESK. V dropped 3 bases and J dropped 5 bases, with 10 bases sitting between them. The CDR3 covers 13 residues. The CDR3 DNA sequence: TGTGCCAGCAGCCATAGAGCTGGGTATGGCTACACCTTC. Its protein product is CASSHRAGYGYTF. The whole variable domain, remainder taken from reference TRBV14 and TRBJ1-2, is EAGVTQFPSHSVIEKGQTVTLRCDPISGHDNLYWYRRVMGKEIKFLLHFVKESKQDESGMPNNRFLAERTGGTYSTLKVQPAELEDSGVYFCASSHRAGYGYTFGSGTRLTVV.

This clonotype has ten or more counts. The gene calls are TRBV6-5 and TRBJ1-5; no reliable D call. The CDR3 covers 11 residues. Trimming left V 4 bases short and J 7 bases short, with 5 bases between. Germline lookup yields CDR1 MNHEY and CDR2 SVGAGI. Here the CDR3 DNA reads TGTGCCAGCAGTTTCTCCCAGCCCCAGCATTTT. Translated, it gives CASSFSQPQHF.

There are many counts of this clonotype. This chain links TRBV2 with TRBJ1-2; 10 bases are a match to TRBD1. The V and J ends lost 3 bases and 6 bases, in that order; junction bases with no gene match: 1. The CDR3 totals 13 residues. Germline lookup yields CDR1 SNHLY and CDR2 FYNNEI. CDR3 DNA sequence: TGTGCCAGCAGTGATGACAGGGGGCATGGCTACACCTTC. Its protein product is CASSDDRGHGYTF. Combining the CDR3 with reference TRBV2 and TRBJ1-2 gives the whole variable domain EPEVTQTPSHQVTQMGQEVILRCVPISNHLYFYWYRQILGQKVEFLVSFYNNEISEKSEIFDDQFSVERPDGSNFTLKIRSTKLEDSAMYFCASSDDRGHGYTFGSGTRLTVV.

V gene TRBV10-2 combines with J gene TRBJ2-1, with 16 bases that match TRBD2. The junction had 10 bases not matched to a gene; V was cut back by 0 bases and J by 8 bases. The CDR3 has 19 residues. From germline, CDR1 is WSHSY and CDR2 SAAADI. The CDR3 loop reads CASSESTGTSGGARDEQFF. The CDR3 region has the DNA TGCGCCAGCAGTGAGTCGACAGGGACTAGCGGGGGGGCGAGGGATGAGCAGTTCTTC.

This clonotype appeared many times. The rearrangement uses TRBV20-1 and TRBJ1-5; 9 bases are a match to TRBD1. The CDR3 contains 16 residues. The V gene end was trimmed by 0 bases and the J gene end by 4 bases; junction bases not matched to a gene: 7. The germline V gene encodes CDR1 DFQATT and CDR2 SNEGSKA (reference sequence). In DNA, the CDR3 is TGCAGTGCTAGAGATTTAGCGGACAGGGGAAATCAGCCCCAGCATTTT. Protein sequence: CSARDLADRGNQPQHF.

This clonotype was seen at least ten times. The chain uses TRBV6-5 and TRBJ1-2; 9 bases fit TRBD1. Germline lookup yields CDR1 MNHEY and CDR2 SVGAGI. The V gene end was trimmed by 8 bases and the J gene end by 5 bases; junction bases not matched to a gene: 6. This CDR3 has 13 amino acids. CDR3 DNA sequence: TGTGCCAGCGCCCGGACAGGGGCATATGGCTACACCTTC. Translated: CASARTGAYGYTF.

The rearrangement links TRBV12-3 or TRBV12-4 to TRBJ2-1; D gene unclear. Trimming shortened V by 6 bases and J by 0 bases, and 12 bases separated the two germline ends. The CDR3 length is 15 residues. The chain's CDR3 is CASRLTLSSYNEQFF. CDR3 sequence (DNA): TGTGCCAGCAGATTGACCCTCAGCTCCTACAATGAGCAGTTCTTC.